Listed here are 30 T cell receptor beta chains from one sample, sequenced in a study of T cell repertoires in cytomegalovirus infection. MiXCR was run by TCRdb on the reads, yielding one entry per CDR3 protein. The repertoire holds some 250,000 distinct CDR3 sequences, with 8% to 9.5% as singletons. Sequenced material: PBMCs. The receptor set was obtained from a human donor in good health (CMV status not recorded). Some clones in this sample may be carry-over from other donors' samples.

This clonotype was seen ten or more times. The rearrangement joins TRBV7-8 to TRBJ2-3, with 16 nucleotides matching TRBD2. Germline V gene lookup returns CDR1 SGHVS and CDR2 FQNEAQ. The CDR3 runs to 16 residues. Trimming took 4 bases from V and 6 from J; bases not matched to a gene: 4. The CDR3 region is CASSWGLAGGMDTQYF. DNA for the CDR3: TGTGCCAGCAGCTGGGGACTAGCGGGAGGGATGGATACGCAGTATTTT. Full variable domain (remainder filled in from reference TRBV7-8 and TRBJ2-3): GAGVSQSPRYKVAKRGQDVALRCDPISGHVSLFWYQQALGQGPEFLTYFQNEAQLDKSGLPSDRFFAERPEGSVSTLKIQRTQQEDSAVYLCASSWGLAGGMDTQYFGPGTRLTVL.

This clonotype was recorded at least ten times. The J gene is TRBJ2-5, the V gene TRBV12-3 or TRBV12-4; no reliable D call. Trimming removed 6 bases at V and 4 bases at J, with 15 bases between. This CDR3 is 14 amino acids long. The CDR3 spells CASSPRHLGETQYF. The CDR3 DNA is TGTGCCAGCAGCCCGCGGCACCTAGGAGAGACCCAGTACTTC.

This clonotype was detected many times. CDR3 coding DNA: TGTGCCAGCAGCTTAGTTAGGCGGGCAGGGGAGCAGTTCTTC. Translating it yields CASSLVRRAGEQFF. J is TRBJ2-1 and V is TRBV7-2, with D perhaps given as TRBD1 or TRBD2 (5 bases each). Per germline, CDR1 SGHTA and CDR2 FQGNSA. V lost 1 base, J lost 10 bases, and 14 bases lay in between. The CDR3 runs to 14 residues.

The sample holds a few counts of this clonotype. The chain links TRBV6-5 to TRBJ1-1, with TRBD1 identical over 10 bases. This CDR3 has 17 amino acids. From germline, CDR1 is MNHEY and CDR2 SVGAGI. V lost 2 bases to trimming and J lost 5 bases; unmatched junction nucleotides: 11. In DNA, the CDR3 is TGTGCCAGCAGTTACAAGCGGCAGGGACAGGGGAGGACTGAAGCTTTCTTT. Residues: CASSYKRQGQGRTEAFF.

This clonotype was seen only a few times. This chain links TRBV7-2 with TRBJ2-3; D might be TRBD1 (5 bases). V lost 1 base and J 5 bases, leaving 13 bases between the germline ends. This CDR3 region has 15 residues. Germline assignment: CDR1 SGHTA and CDR2 FQGNSA. The CDR3 sequence is CASSLVGLGQDTQYF. The DNA for the CDR3 is TGTGCCAGCAGCTTAGTGGGTTTGGGGCAAGATACGCAGTATTTT.

The chain uses TRBV6-2 or TRBV6-3 and TRBJ1-1, with 7 bases matching TRBD1. From germline, CDR1 is MNHEY and CDR2 SVGEGT. J gave up 6 bases and V 6 bases, and 7 bases lay outside the gene matches. This CDR3 is 13 amino acids long. DNA of the CDR3: TGTGCCAGCAGCCGCAGAGGGGGCTCTGAAGCTTTCTTT. This sequence encodes CASSRRGGSEAFF.

In its sample, this clonotype was seen a few times. The rearrangement uses TRBV20-1 and TRBJ1-2; D may be TRBD1 (6 bases). CDR3 length: 13 amino acids. V was cut by 1 base and J by 4 bases, with 10 bases left in between. Germline lookup yields CDR1 DFQATT and CDR2 SNEGSKA (reference sequence). CDR3: CSARGGAGYGYTF. Here the CDR3 DNA reads TGCAGTGCTAGAGGGGGGGCTGGCTATGGCTACACCTTC.

This clonotype was detected ten times or more. The V and J genes are TRBV20-1 and TRBJ1-2; TRBD1 is a possible D gene (6 bases). The CDR3 has 15 amino acids. Germline values: CDR1 DFQATT, CDR2 SNEGSKA (reference sequence). V was clipped by 1 base and J by 2 bases, with 14 bases between them. CDR3 loop: CSARGSGGGNYGYTF. The DNA of the CDR3 is TGCAGTGCTAGAGGTTCCGGGGGGGGCAACTATGGCTACACCTTC.

This chain uses TRBV20-1 with TRBJ2-3; weak D call: TRBD1 (6 bases). Trimming shortened V by 3 bases and J by 8 bases, and 21 bases separated the two germline ends. From germline, CDR1 is DFQATT and CDR2 SNEGSKA (reference sequence). The CDR3 runs 15 residues. CDR3 loop: CSARPQGWTGGTQYF. The CDR3 DNA is TGCAGTGCTAGGCCTCAGGGGTGGACTGGAGGTACGCAGTATTTT.

This clonotype was seen a few times. The J gene is TRBJ2-5, the V gene TRBV10-3; TRBD1 might be the D (5 bases). The CDR3 is 12 amino acids. With 0 bases removed from V and 7 bases from J, the gap between germline ends came to 6 bases. Germline loops: CDR1 ENHRY, CDR2 SYGVKD. In DNA, the CDR3 is TGTGCCATCAGTGAGTCGGGGCGGACCCAGTACTTC. The encoded protein is CAISESGRTQYF.

The rearrangement uses TRBV29-1 and TRBJ1-1; 8 bases are a match to TRBD1. CDR3 length: 13 residues. Germline-derived CDR1 and CDR2 are SQVTM and ANQGSEA. V gave up 7 bases and J gave up 4 bases; unmatched junction bases: 8. Here the CDR3 reads CSGQTGVGTEAFF. CDR3 coding DNA: TGCAGCGGACAGACAGGGGTGGGCACTGAAGCTTTCTTT.

Ten or more counts support this clonotype. The gene calls are TRBV7-2 and TRBJ2-5; 11 bases are a match to TRBD2. The germline V gene encodes CDR1 SGHTA and CDR2 FQGNSA. After removal of 4 bases from V and 3 bases from J, the junction contained 4 bases not matched to a gene. This CDR3 comprises 15 residues. CDR3 sequence (DNA): TGTGCCAGCAGCTATAGCGGGGGGGTAAAAGAGACCCAGTACTTC. It is translated as CASSYSGGVKETQYF.

The rearrangement uses TRBV20-1 and TRBJ1-1; D possibly corresponds to TRBD1 (5 bases). This CDR3 spans 13 amino acids. Between the trimmed V and J ends, which lost 5 bases and 1 base, there was a span of 11 bases. Germline V gives CDR1 DFQATT, CDR2 SNEGSKA (reference sequence). The CDR3 here is CSARRGGNTEAFF. The CDR3 DNA sequence: TGCAGTGCTCGACGGGGGGGGAACACTGAAGCTTTCTTT.

This clonotype was recorded at least ten times. The V and J genes are TRBV11-2 and TRBJ2-7, with TRBD2 identical over 8 bases. There are 15 residues in the CDR3. Looked up from germline, CDR1 is SGHAT and CDR2 is FQNNGV. V gave up 6 bases and J gave up 5 bases; unmatched junction bases: 12. The CDR3 region has the DNA TGTGCCAGCAGTCCCCCCCCGGGACTAGTGCACGAGCAGTACTTC. Translating gives CASSPPPGLVHEQYF.

This clonotype has at least ten counts. The chain recombines TRBV7-6 with TRBJ1-1; D is perhaps TRBD1 (6 bases). Germline loops: CDR1 SGHVS, CDR2 FNYEAQ. The ends were cut back, 5 bases at V and 0 bases at J, with 13 bases in the middle. The CDR3 has 15 amino acids. CDR3 in amino acids: CASSPGQLMNTEAFF. For the CDR3, the DNA is TGTGCCAGCAGCCCCGGACAGCTCATGAACACTGAAGCTTTCTTT.

The table lists this clonotype with a few counts. V gene TRBV28 combines with J gene TRBJ2-7; D may be TRBD2 (5 bases). The germline CDR1 and CDR2 sequences are MDHEN and SYDVKM. The CDR3 has 14 residues. Trimming removed 6 bases from V and 0 bases from J, with 12 bases in between. CDR3 nucleotides: TGTGCCAGCAGACCCCCGGCGGGCTCCTACGAGCAGTACTTC. Protein sequence: CASRPPAGSYEQYF.

This clonotype appeared many times. The chain has TRBV11-3 and TRBJ2-2; the D gene could be TRBD1 or TRBD2 (5 bases each). V was clipped by 9 bases and J by 0 bases, with 14 bases between them. Germline lookup yields CDR1 SGHNT and CDR2 YENEEA. This CDR3 comprises 15 residues. The CDR3 is CASVLGTANTGELFF. The CDR3 coding sequence is TGTGCCAGTGTCCTTGGGACGGCGAACACCGGGGAGCTGTTTTTT.

This clonotype was seen ten or more times. The J gene is TRBJ1-2, the V gene TRBV7-2, with TRBD1 as a possible D gene (5 bases). This CDR3 is built from 15 residues. Germline V lookup: CDR1 SGHTA, CDR2 FQGNSA. Trimming left V 4 bases short and J 6 bases short, with 18 bases between. DNA for the CDR3: TGTGCCAGCAGCTCTTACCGGGCAGGGAAGGATGGCTACACCTTC. Its translation is CASSSYRAGKDGYTF.

Ten or more counts support this clonotype. The gene calls are TRBV7-2 and TRBJ2-7, with unresolved D. Looked up from germline, CDR1 is SGHTA and CDR2 is FQGNSA. V was clipped by 5 bases and J by 6 bases, with 11 bases between them. The CDR3 has 12 residues. The CDR3 DNA sequence: TGTGCCAGCAGCCAAATCCCCCCCGAGCAGTACTTC. It codes for CASSQIPPEQYF.

This chain joins TRBV27 and TRBJ2-2; D is perhaps TRBD1 (5 bases). V was trimmed by 6 bases and J by 5 bases, leaving 13 bases between them. Germline-derived CDR1 and CDR2 are MNHEY and SMNVEV (reference sequence). This CDR3 is 14 amino acids long. DNA for the CDR3: TGTGCCAGCAGATACACAGGTTTGACCGGGGAGCTGTTTTTT. It codes for CASRYTGLTGELFF.

This clonotype showed up many times. The rearrangement links TRBV6-2 or TRBV6-3 to TRBJ2-1; no firm D call. Looked up from germline, CDR1 is MNHEY and CDR2 is SVGEGT. Trimming pared 7 bases from V and 2 bases from J, leaving 21 bases between. This CDR3 has 17 amino acids. As DNA, the CDR3 is TGTGCCAGCACTCAAGCGAGTGGACGTCGCACCTACAATGAGCAGTTCTTC. Amino acids: CASTQASGRRTYNEQFF.

This clonotype appeared many times. The CDR3 region is CASSLETTGKHHEQYF. Here the CDR3 DNA reads TGTGCCAGCAGCCTGGAGACGACAGGGAAGCACCACGAGCAGTACTTC. V usage is TRBV5-6 and J usage is TRBJ2-7, with 7 positions matching TRBD1. V gave up 4 bases and J gave up 5 bases; unmatched junction bases: 15. This CDR3 comprises 16 residues. CDR1 and CDR2 from the germline V gene are SGHDT and YYEEEE.

This clonotype was detected ten times or more. The CDR3 DNA is TGTGCCAGCAGCGCCGGGACCAGGGAGCTGTTTTTT. Translating it yields CASSAGTRELFF. The chain carries TRBV7-9 and TRBJ2-2, with D perhaps TRBD1 or TRBD2 (5 bases each). This CDR3 has 12 residues. From germline, CDR1 is SEHNR and CDR2 FQNEAQ (reference sequence). Trimming removed 5 bases from V and 9 bases from J, with 10 bases in between.

This clonotype has ten or more counts. The rearrangement uses TRBV2 and TRBJ2-5; 12 bases fit TRBD1. Germline V gene data show CDR1 as SNHLY and CDR2 as FYNNEI. The CDR3 contains 20 residues. The ends lost 8 bases at V and 1 base at J; junction bases unmatched: 20. As DNA, the CDR3 is TGTGCCAGCCGAATCCCGGGACAGGGGGCGCTTGTCGTGTCCCAAGAGACCCAGTACTTC. Translated, it gives CASRIPGQGALVVSQETQYF.

This clonotype showed up many times. J is TRBJ2-5 and V is TRBV28; a weak D match, TRBD1 (6 bases). The germline V gene has CDR1 MDHEN and CDR2 SYDVKM. CDR3 size: 14 residues. Trimming removed 2 bases at V and 3 bases at J, with 10 bases between. This CDR3 reads CASSLRSGEETQYF. DNA for the CDR3: TGTGCCAGCAGTTTAAGGTCAGGGGAAGAGACCCAGTACTTC.

Note on this clonotype: A much larger clonotype is one base distant, so this may be a read error. The V call is TRBV7-2, the J call TRBJ2-2, with 10 bases lining up with TRBD2. From germline, CDR1 is SGHTA and CDR2 FQGNSA. J lost 10 bases, V lost 4 bases, and 18 bases had no gene match. The CDR3 runs 18 residues. In DNA, the CDR3 is TGTGCCAGCAGCTCTGGCCCCAGCGGGGGGGGCCGGTCCGAGGAGCTGTTTTTT. Translation: CASSSGPSGGGRSEELFF.

This clonotype has ten or more counts. The chain joins TRBV7-2 to TRBJ2-3; 9 bases line up with TRBD2. This CDR3 has 15 amino acids. The germline gives CDR1 SGHTA, CDR2 FQGNSA. Losses at the gene ends were 2 bases for V and 4 bases for J; bases not matched to a gene: 4. The CDR3 reads CASSLKRGEADTQYF. CDR3 DNA: TGTGCCAGCAGCTTAAAGCGGGGGGAGGCAGATACGCAGTATTTT.

This clonotype came up many times. The chain recombines TRBV7-8 with TRBJ1-2; D is unresolved. V lost 5 bases and J lost 4, with 8 bases in between. This CDR3 has 12 residues. Looked up from germline, CDR1 is SGHVS and CDR2 is FQNEAQ. Here the CDR3 reads CASSPRTYGYTF. The CDR3 DNA reads TGTGCCAGCAGCCCGCGAACCTATGGCTACACCTTC.

This clonotype has ten or more counts. The V and J genes are TRBV7-2 and TRBJ2-7, with 9 bases matching TRBD1. V was pared by 4 bases and J by 0 bases, with 10 bases of the junction left unmatched. The CDR3 consists of 17 residues. Per germline, CDR1 SGHTA and CDR2 FQGNSA. The CDR3 nucleotides read TGTGCCAGCAGCTCTAACAGGGGGCCGATCCCCTCCTACGAGCAGTACTTC. Translation gives CASSSNRGPIPSYEQYF.

This clonotype was counted ten times or more. The chain employs TRBV7-2 and TRBJ1-1, with D hard to call. Germline loops: CDR1 SGHTA, CDR2 FQGNSA. V lost 5 bases and J lost 1, with 14 bases in between. The CDR3 has 15 amino acids. In DNA, the CDR3 is TGTGCCAGCAGCCGTCCCGGCACCCGGAACACTGAAGCTTTCTTT. Residues: CASSRPGTRNTEAFF.